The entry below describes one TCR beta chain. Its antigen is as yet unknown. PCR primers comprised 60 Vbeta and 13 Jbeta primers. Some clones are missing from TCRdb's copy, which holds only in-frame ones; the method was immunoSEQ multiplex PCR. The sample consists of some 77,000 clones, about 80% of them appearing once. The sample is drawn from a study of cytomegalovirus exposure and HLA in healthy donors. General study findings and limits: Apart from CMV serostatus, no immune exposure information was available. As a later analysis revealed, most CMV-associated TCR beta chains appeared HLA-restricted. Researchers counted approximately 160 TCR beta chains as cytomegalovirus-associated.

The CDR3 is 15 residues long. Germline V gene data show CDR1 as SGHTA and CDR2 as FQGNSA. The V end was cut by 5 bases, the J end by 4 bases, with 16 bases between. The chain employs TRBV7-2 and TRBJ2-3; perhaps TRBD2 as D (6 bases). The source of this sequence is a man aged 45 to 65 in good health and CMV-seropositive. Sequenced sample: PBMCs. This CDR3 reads CASSRGPGDADTQYF. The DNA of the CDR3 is TGTGCCAGCAGCCGAGGTCCGGGAGACGCAGATACGCAGTATTTT.